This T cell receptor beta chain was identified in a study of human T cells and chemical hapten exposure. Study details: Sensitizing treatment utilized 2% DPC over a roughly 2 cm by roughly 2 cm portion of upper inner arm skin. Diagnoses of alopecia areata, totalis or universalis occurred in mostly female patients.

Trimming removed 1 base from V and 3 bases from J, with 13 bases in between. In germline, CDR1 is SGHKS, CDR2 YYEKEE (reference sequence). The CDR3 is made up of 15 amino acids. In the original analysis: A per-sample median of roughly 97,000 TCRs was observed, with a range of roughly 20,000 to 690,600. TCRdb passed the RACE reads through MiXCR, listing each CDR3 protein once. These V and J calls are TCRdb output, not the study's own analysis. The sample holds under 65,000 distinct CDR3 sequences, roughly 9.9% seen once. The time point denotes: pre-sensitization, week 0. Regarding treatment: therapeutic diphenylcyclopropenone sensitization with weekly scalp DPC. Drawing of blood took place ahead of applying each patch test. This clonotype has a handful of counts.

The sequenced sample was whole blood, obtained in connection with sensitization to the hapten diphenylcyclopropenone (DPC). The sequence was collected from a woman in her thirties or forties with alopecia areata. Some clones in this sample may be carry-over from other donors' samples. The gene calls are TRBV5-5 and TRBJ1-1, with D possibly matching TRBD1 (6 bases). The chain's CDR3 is CASSLFQAGDTEAFF. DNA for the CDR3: TGTGCCAGCAGCTTGTTTCAGGCAGGGGACACTGAAGCTTTCTTT.